This TCR beta chain was obtained from a study of blood T cell repertoires in COVID-19 (dated by TCRdb to about 2020). Turning to the overall study: Samples from collaborators originated in the United States, Italy and Spain and spanned both the acute and convalescent phases of COVID-19. The repertoires were released in a freely available public database intended as a resource for research on the immune response to SARS-CoV-2. The material from the prospective study consisted of cDNA or gDNA derived from T cells, B-cell-depleted T cells, or PBMCs. The samples were drawn from two sources: the first 160 participants of the ongoing ImmuneRACE study, and fewer than 1,500 subjects contributed by 6 global collaborators. Subjects who had been exposed to COVID-19, were actively infected with it, or had recovered from it provided the deeply sampled blood TCRbeta repertoires that made up the dataset. The sample metadata nearly always contained a de-identified subject ID, COVID-19 status, age in years and sex. Where HLA class I and class II types were available, the types were taken from metadata supplied by the sample provider, not from assay-based typing. Beyond this particular receptor, the publication reports: Clinical and demographic metadata were provided uncurated, with the amount varying by source and participant.

The immunoSEQ Assay, a bias-controlled multiplex PCR, was used to amplify TCRbeta CDR3 regions from genomic DNA. Processing in the source paper ran as follows. The number of nucleated cells in each sample was estimated by amplification of reference gene primers within the assay. To quantify the absolute abundance of each unique TCRbeta CDR3 rearrangement, sequence reads were collapsed and filtered. For each sample, productive Simpson clonality was calculated as the square root of Simpson's diversity index across productive rearrangements. TCRdb holds this immuneACCESS table with in-frame rearrangements only. Some clones are missing; in checked studies, unresolved V genes explain under half, and the rest has no known cause. V and J calls and clone size come straight from that table; D and trimming were deduced from the DNA. The table for this sample lists 95,000 to 150,000 clones; about 85% of them were counted only once. Around 6.3% of the sample rests with the top ten.

Each collaborating institution followed its own protocols to collect whole blood in K2EDTA tubes. Collaborator samples were shipped for TCRbeta analysis as frozen whole blood, isolated PBMCs, or DNA extracted from either sample type. The CDR3 covers 18 residues, taking in both the cysteine and the phenylalanine. Here the CDR3 DNA is all that survives: 54 bases in frame from base 1. The CDR1 and CDR2 encoded by the germline V gene are SGHDN and FVKESK. V ends up 0 bases short and J 8 bases short, with an unmatched junction base count of 15. As concerns this clone: Its antigen specificity is not known. No much larger clone exists at a distance of one base, and base qualities are not known.

The sequence links TRBV14 to TRBJ1-2, with 10 central nucleotides matching TRBD1. The sequence was obtained from a man at least 80 years old with active or convalescent COVID-19. The specimen was peripheral blood. CDR3 region: CASSQEWGQGFFYHGYTF. The bases read TGTGCCAGCAGCCAAGAGTGGGGACAGGGGTTTTTCTATCACGGCTACACCTTC.